Sequencing of this T cell receptor (beta chain) was carried out in a study of blood T cell repertoires in COVID-19 (dated by TCRdb to the early 2020s). With regard to the full study: The collaborator samples originated in the United States, Italy and Spain and spanned the acute and convalescent phases of COVID-19. Deeply sampled blood TCRbeta repertoires from subjects exposed to, actively infected with, or recovered from COVID-19 were included in the dataset. A de-identified subject ID, COVID-19 status, age in years and sex were almost always included in the sample metadata. Samples came from the ongoing ImmuneRACE study (first 160 participants) plus 1,254 subjects from 6 global collaborators. Where HLA class I and class II types were available, the types were taken from metadata supplied by the sample provider, not from assay-based typing. A freely available public database, intended as a resource for researchers studying the immune response to SARS-CoV-2, is where the repertoires were released. The material from the prospective study consisted of cDNA or gDNA derived from T cells, B-cell-depleted T cells, or PBMCs. Points the paper makes about the study in general: Clinical and demographic metadata were provided uncurated, with the amount varying by source and participant.

As regards this clone: The specificity of this receptor is unknown. Base qualities were left out, and no much larger clone turns up one base away.

The immunoSEQ Assay, a bias-controlled multiplex PCR, was used to amplify TCRbeta CDR3 regions from genomic DNA. The source study handled its data this way. The number of nucleated cells in each sample was estimated from the amplification of reference gene primers within the assay. To quantify the absolute abundance of each unique TCRbeta CDR3 rearrangement, sequence reads were collapsed and filtered. For each sample, productive Simpson clonality was calculated as the square root of Simpson's diversity index across productive rearrangements. Not all clones reach the TCRdb copy of this immuneACCESS table, which keeps in-frame sequences only. Checked studies attribute under half of the gap to unresolved V genes and leave the rest unexplained. V and J calls and clone size are those listed in that table; D and trimming were worked out from the DNA. Here the sample has about 29,000 clones; approximately 80% occur a single time. Jointly, the top ten make up 40% to 55% of the sample.

As encoded in the germline V gene, CDR1 is SGHTA while CDR2 is FQGNSA. The CDR3 spans 17 residues, from the cysteine through the phenylalanine. The only DNA kept is the CDR3, 51 bases in frame from the first base. V lost 1 base and J lost 0 bases, and the count of bases not matched to a germline gene is 6. The collaborating institutions used their own protocols to collect whole blood in K2EDTA tubes. For TCRbeta analysis, collaborator samples were shipped as frozen whole blood, as isolated PBMCs, or as DNA extracted from either sample type. The sample comprised peripheral blood. This receptor was identified in a woman aged 70 to 79 with acute or convalescent COVID-19. Rearrangement joined TRBV7-2 to TRBJ1-3; 7 middle bases align to TRBD1. The DNA is TGTGCCAGCAGCTTAGGACAGGGAACAAGCTCTGGAAACACCATATATTTT. This codes for CASSLGQGTSSGNTIYF.